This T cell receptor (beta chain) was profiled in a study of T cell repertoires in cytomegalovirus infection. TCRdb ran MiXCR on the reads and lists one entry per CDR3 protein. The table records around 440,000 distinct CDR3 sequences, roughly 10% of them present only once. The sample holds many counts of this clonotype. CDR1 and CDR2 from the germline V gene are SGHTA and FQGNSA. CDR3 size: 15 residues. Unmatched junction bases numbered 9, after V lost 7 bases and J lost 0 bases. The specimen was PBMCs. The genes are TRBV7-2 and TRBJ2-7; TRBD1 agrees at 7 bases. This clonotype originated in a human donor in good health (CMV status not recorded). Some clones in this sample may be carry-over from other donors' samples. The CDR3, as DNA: TGTGCCAGCACCCCTCCGGGACAGCCCTCCTACGAGCAGTACTTC. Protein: CASTPPGQPSYEQYF.